Below, 14 T cell receptor beta chains from the same sample are listed, as sequenced in a study of OX40 agonist ivuxolimab in advanced cancers. Sequencing was performed with immunoSEQ multiplex PCR; in TCRdb, only in-frame clones are kept and a portion is missing. The repertoire holds tens of thousands of clones, with roughly 84% as singletons. The sample consisted of CD4+ or CD8+ T cells sorted from blood, taken in a trial of the OX40 agonist ivuxolimab. All receptors come from an adult with an advanced solid tumor such as melanoma, head and neck, liver or kidney cancer.

This rearrangement joins TRBV4-3 to TRBJ2-4, with 7 positions matching TRBD2. Germline trimming cut 0 bases from V and 6 bases from J; bases unmatched to any gene: 5. There are 15 residues in the CDR3. Germline lookup yields CDR1 LGHNA and CDR2 YSLEER. The DNA for the CDR3 is TGCGCCAGCAGCCAAGATAGCGGGTTGAGAAACATTCAGTACTTC. Protein: CASSQDSGLRNIQYF.

This clone was picked up a small number of times. The chain recombines TRBV7-8 with TRBJ1-1, with 7 bases identical to TRBD1. CDR3 length: 15 amino acids. The germline V gene has CDR1 SGHVS and CDR2 FQNEAQ. After removal of 6 bases from V and 3 bases from J, the junction contained 10 bases not matched to a gene. CDR3 in amino acids: CASRTQGGRDTEAFF. CDR3 DNA sequence: TGTGCCAGCAGAACTCAGGGGGGAAGGGACACTGAAGCTTTCTTT. Using reference TRBV7-8 and TRBJ1-1 for the parts outside the CDR3, the full variable domain is GAGVSQSPRYKVAKRGQDVALRCDPISGHVSLFWYQQALGQGPEFLTYFQNEAQLDKSGLPSDRFFAERPEGSVSTLKIQRTQQEDSAVYLCASRTQGGRDTEAFFGQGTRLTVV.

The V gene is TRBV6-5, the J gene TRBJ1-3, with D hard to call. The DNA end lines up better with TRBJ2-2; the J call may be wrong. Germline V lookup: CDR1 MNHEY, CDR2 SVGAGI. This CDR3 contains 13 residues. CDR3 in amino acids: CASSSSRTGELFF. The CDR3 region has the DNA TGTGCCAGCAGCTCGAGCAGGACCGGGGAGCTGTTTTTT.

The chain combines TRBV6-4 with TRBJ2-1, with TRBD1 matching over 9 bases. J gave up 7 bases and V 5 bases, and 3 bases lay outside the gene matches. Germline assignment: CDR1 MRHNA and CDR2 SNTAGT. The length of the CDR3 is 13 residues. In DNA form, the CDR3 reads TGTGCCAGCAGTAGACAGGGGGTGAATGAGCAGTTCTTC. This encodes CASSRQGVNEQFF.

The V and J genes are TRBV19 and TRBJ2-5; tentative D call: TRBD2 (5 bases). Trimming cost V 4 bases and J 0 bases, with 12 bases left between them. From germline, CDR1 is LNHDA and CDR2 SQIVND (reference sequence). The CDR3 is 15 residues long. The CDR3 loop reads CASSKRTSNQETQYF. The CDR3 coding sequence is TGTGCCAGTAGTAAGCGGACGTCGAACCAAGAGACCCAGTACTTC.

This CDR3 reads CASSLASTGALSSTDTQYF. The DNA of the CDR3 is TGTGCCAGCAGCTTAGCATCGACAGGGGCGCTTTCTAGCACAGATACGCAGTATTTT. The gene calls are TRBV11-1 and TRBJ2-3; 8 nucleotides line up with TRBD1. Trimming removed 0 bases from V and 0 bases from J; junction bases left unmatched: 11. This CDR3 is built from 19 residues. The germline CDR1 and CDR2 sequences are SGHAT and FQDESV (reference sequence). Full variable domain (missing parts from reference TRBV11-1 and TRBJ2-3): EAEVAQSPRYKITEKSQAVAFWCDPISGHATLYWYRQILGQGPELLVQFQDESVVDDSQLPKDRFSAERLKGVDSTLKIQPAELGDSAMYLCASSLASTGALSSTDTQYFGPGTRLTVL.

The gene calls are TRBV19 and TRBJ1-3, with D hard to call. V was trimmed by 11 bases and J by 0 bases, leaving 14 bases between them. This CDR3 region has 14 residues. Germline CDR1 reads LNHDA; CDR2 reads SQIVND (reference sequence). This CDR3 is CAGKDSSSGNTIYF. The CDR3 DNA follows: TGTGCCGGAAAAGACTCCTCCTCTGGAAACACCATATATTTT.

The CDR3 reads CASSQDGDRDPGNTIYF. CDR3 DNA: TGCGCCAGCAGTCAAGATGGGGACAGGGATCCGGGAAACACCATATATTTT. The chain links TRBV23-1 to TRBJ1-3, with 9 bases lining up with TRBD1. TRBV23-1 is an ORF for which the function is uncertain. The CDR3 is 17 residues long. Unmatched junction bases numbered 9, after V lost 2 bases and J lost 4 bases.

The chain links TRBV11-2 to TRBJ2-7, with 12 nucleotides matching TRBD1. Per the germline V gene, CDR1 is SGHAT and CDR2 is FQNNGV. The V segment lost 1 base and the J segment 6 bases; nucleotides outside the gene matches: 4. The CDR3 is 15 amino acids. Here the CDR3 DNA reads TGTGCCAGCAGCTTAGGGGGGACAGGGGGCTCCGAGCAGTACGTC. Amino acids: CASSLGGTGGSEQYV.

This sequence joins TRBV6-6 and TRBJ1-2; 9 bases match TRBD1. V gave up 6 bases and J gave up 3 bases; unmatched junction bases: 8. Germline CDR1 is MNHNY and CDR2 is SVGAGI (reference sequence). The CDR3 contains 15 residues. The CDR3 DNA follows: TGTGCCAGCAGGAGGGACAGGGATGTGGACTATGGCTACACCTTC. Translation gives CASRRDRDVDYGYTF.

The gene calls are TRBV7-6 and TRBJ1-6; D is perhaps TRBD1 (5 bases). This CDR3 comprises 15 residues. Germline CDR1 reads SGHVS; CDR2 reads FNYEAQ. V was trimmed by 6 bases and J by 10 bases, leaving 19 bases between them. Written as DNA, the CDR3 is TGTGCCAGCAGTCTGGATGGGGGAGGAAAGTCACCCCTCCACTTT. Residues: CASSLDGGGKSPLHF.

The rearrangement joins TRBV6-4 to TRBJ1-2; D might be TRBD1 (5 bases). V was trimmed by 2 bases and J by 6 bases, leaving 10 bases between them. The CDR3 runs to 13 residues. Germline V gene data show CDR1 as MRHNA and CDR2 as SNTAGT. The CDR3 nucleotides are TGTGCCAGCAGTGACGGGGGATACAATGGCTACACCTTC. It yields the protein CASSDGGYNGYTF.

The chain links TRBV21-1 to TRBJ2-7; the table names TRBD2, a call not compared with the DNA. TRBV21-1 is a pseudogene locus. CDR3 length equals 17 residues. CDR3 loop: CASSKNHPSLTFGEQYF. The CDR3, as DNA: TGTGCCAGCAGCAAAAACCATCCCTCCCTTACTTTTGGCGAGCAGTACTTC.

This CDR3 reads CASSQRLAGDTDTQYF. DNA for the CDR3: TGTGCCAGCAGCCAAAGACTAGCGGGGGACACAGATACGCAGTATTTT. The V and J genes are TRBV11-2 and TRBJ2-3; 12 nucleotides align to TRBD2. Germline values: CDR1 SGHAT, CDR2 FQNNGV. This CDR3 is 16 amino acids long. The V segment lost 5 bases and the J segment 2 bases; nucleotides outside the gene matches: 5.